This entry describes one T cell receptor beta chain. This sample is drawn from a study of control samples from healthy donors and cancer patients. CDR3 length: 17 amino acids. J was trimmed by 0 bases and V by 1 base; bases with no gene match: 6. Germline V gene lookup returns CDR1 SGHVS and CDR2 FNYEAQ. This table comes from immunoSEQ multiplex PCR, and its TCRdb copy is limited to in-frame clones, with some not included. The sample carries 70,000 to 100,000 clones, roughly nine tenths recorded once. This chain uses TRBV7-6 with TRBJ2-1, with 7 bases fitting TRBD2. Input material: blood. This sequence originates from a woman aged 55-75 years in good health. CDR3 loop: CASSLGGGKSSYNEQFF. The CDR3 region has the DNA TGTGCCAGCAGCTTAGGGGGGGGGAAGAGCTCCTACAATGAGCAGTTCTTC.